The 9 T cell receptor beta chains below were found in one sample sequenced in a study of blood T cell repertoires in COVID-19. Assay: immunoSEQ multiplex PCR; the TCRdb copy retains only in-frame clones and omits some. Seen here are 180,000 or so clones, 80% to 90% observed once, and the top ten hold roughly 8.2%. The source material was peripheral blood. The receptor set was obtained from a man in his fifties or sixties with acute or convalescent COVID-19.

CDR3 in DNA: TGTGCCAGCAGCTTCGGACAGGGTCTTGGCTACACCTTC. This encodes CASSFGQGLGYTF. V is TRBV5-5 and J is TRBJ1-2; 8 bases are shared with TRBD1. V dropped 2 bases and J dropped 7; count of bases not matched to a gene: 4. The CDR3 spans 13 residues. The germline V gene encodes CDR1 SGHKS and CDR2 YYEKEE (reference sequence). The full variable domain, in which reference TRBV5-5 and TRBJ1-2 provide the parts outside the CDR3, is DAGVTQSPTHLIKTRGQQVTLRCSPISGHKSVSWYQQVLGQGPQFIFQYYEKEERGRGNFPDRFSARQFPNYSSELNVNALLLGDSALYLCASSFGQGLGYTFGSGTRLTVV.

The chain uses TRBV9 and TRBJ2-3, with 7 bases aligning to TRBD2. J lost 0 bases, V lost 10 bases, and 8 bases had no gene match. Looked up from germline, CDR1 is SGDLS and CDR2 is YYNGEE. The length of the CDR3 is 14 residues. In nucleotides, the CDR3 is TGTGCCTCAGGGAGGGAGTTTAGCACAGATACGCAGTATTTT. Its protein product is CASGREFSTDTQYF. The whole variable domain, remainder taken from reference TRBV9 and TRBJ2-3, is DSGVTQTPKHLITATGQRVTLRCSPRSGDLSVYWYQQSLDQGLQFLIQYYNGEERAKGNILERFSAQQFPDLHSELNLSSLELGDSALYFCASGREFSTDTQYFGPGTRLTVL.

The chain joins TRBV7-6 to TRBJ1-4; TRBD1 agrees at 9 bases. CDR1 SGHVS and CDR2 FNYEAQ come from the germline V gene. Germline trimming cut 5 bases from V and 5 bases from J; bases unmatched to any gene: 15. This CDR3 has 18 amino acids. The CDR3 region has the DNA TGTGCCAGCAGCGAAACAGTACAGGGGACAGGGATAAATGAAAAACTGTTTTTT. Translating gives CASSETVQGTGINEKLFF.

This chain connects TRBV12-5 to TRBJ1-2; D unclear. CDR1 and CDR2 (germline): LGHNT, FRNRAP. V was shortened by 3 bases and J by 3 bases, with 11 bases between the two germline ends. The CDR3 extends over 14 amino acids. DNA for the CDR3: TGTGCTAGTGGTTTAGGAAGAGGGTACTATGGCTACACCTTC. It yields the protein CASGLGRGYYGYTF.

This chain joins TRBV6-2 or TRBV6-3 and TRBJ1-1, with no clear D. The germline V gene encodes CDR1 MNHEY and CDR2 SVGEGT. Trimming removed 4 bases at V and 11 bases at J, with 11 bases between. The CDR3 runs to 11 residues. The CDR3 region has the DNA TGTGCCAGCAGTTTAGGGCCGGGGGCTTTCTTT. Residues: CASSLGPGAFF.

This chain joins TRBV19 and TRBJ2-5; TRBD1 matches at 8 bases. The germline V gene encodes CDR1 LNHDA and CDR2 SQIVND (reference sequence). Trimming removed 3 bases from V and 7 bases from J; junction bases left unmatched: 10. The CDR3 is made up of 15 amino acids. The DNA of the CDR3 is TGTGCCAGTAGTATCCTCGGAGACAGGGGTACGACCCAGTACTTC. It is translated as CASSILGDRGTTQYF.

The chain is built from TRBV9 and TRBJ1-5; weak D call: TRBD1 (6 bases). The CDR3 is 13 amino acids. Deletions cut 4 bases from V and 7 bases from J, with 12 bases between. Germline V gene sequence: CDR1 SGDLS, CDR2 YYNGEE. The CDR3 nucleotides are TGTGCCAGCAGCCGGGGGGCAGGGCAGCCCCAGCATTTT. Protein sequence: CASSRGAGQPQHF.

As DNA, the CDR3 is TGTGCCAGCTCTCCGGGACAGGGTAATCAGCCCCAGCATTTT. Protein product: CASSPGQGNQPQHF. The V gene is TRBV18, the J gene TRBJ1-5; 9 bases line up with TRBD1. The CDR3 has 14 residues. Per germline, CDR1 KGHSH and CDR2 LQKENI. Germline trimming cut 6 bases from V and 4 bases from J; bases unmatched to any gene: 4.

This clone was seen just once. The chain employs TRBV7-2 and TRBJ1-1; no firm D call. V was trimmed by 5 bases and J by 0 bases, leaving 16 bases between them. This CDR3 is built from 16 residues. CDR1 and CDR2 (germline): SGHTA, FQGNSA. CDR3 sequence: CASSPRRSAMNTEAFF. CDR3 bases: TGTGCCAGCAGCCCCCGGCGCAGCGCCATGAACACTGAAGCTTTCTTT.